This T cell receptor (beta chain) was found in a study of beta chain features in type 1 diabetes. This clone has a handful of counts. Its antigen is still unknown. Study-wide results and caveats: When cDNA is sequenced, cells with high TCR expression could be over-represented.

CDR1 is LNHDA, CDR2 SQIVND, per germline (reference sequence). The V end was cut by 5 bases, the J end by 2 bases, with 12 bases between. The CDR3 is 14 residues long. The isolated RNA, all of it, was reverse transcribed, so expressed TCRB transcripts were what got sequenced. Clones were sequenced by immunoSEQ multiplex PCR, and TCRdb holds only the in-frame ones, with some missing. The repertoire includes about 140,000 clones, 9% to 10% of them detected once, and approximately 0.65% sits in the top ten. The rearrangement joins TRBV19 to TRBJ1-1; D gene unclear. Sequencing used central memory CD4+ T cells from blood. The TCR sequence derives from a woman aged 40-49 years in good health. The CDR3 here is CASSSLGLNTEAFF. CDR3 coding DNA: TGTGCCAGTAGTTCCCTCGGACTCAACACTGAAGCTTTCTTT.